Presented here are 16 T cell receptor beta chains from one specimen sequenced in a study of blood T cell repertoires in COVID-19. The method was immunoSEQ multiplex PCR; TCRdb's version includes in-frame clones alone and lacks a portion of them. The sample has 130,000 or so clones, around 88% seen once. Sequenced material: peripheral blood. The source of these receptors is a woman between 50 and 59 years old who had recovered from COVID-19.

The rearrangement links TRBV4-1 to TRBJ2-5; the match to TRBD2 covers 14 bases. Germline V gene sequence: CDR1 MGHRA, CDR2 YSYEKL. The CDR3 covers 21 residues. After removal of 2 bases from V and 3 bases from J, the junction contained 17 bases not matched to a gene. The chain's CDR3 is CASSQTPPGLAGVGDKETQYF. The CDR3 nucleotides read TGCGCCAGCAGCCAAACGCCCCCGGGACTAGCGGGAGTCGGGGATAAAGAGACCCAGTACTTC.

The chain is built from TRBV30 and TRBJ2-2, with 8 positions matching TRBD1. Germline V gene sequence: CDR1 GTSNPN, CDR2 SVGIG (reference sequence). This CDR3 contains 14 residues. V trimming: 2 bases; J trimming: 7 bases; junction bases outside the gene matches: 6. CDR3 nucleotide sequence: TGTGCCTGGAGTTTGACAGGGGAGATCGGGGAGCTGTTTTTT. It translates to CAWSLTGEIGELFF.

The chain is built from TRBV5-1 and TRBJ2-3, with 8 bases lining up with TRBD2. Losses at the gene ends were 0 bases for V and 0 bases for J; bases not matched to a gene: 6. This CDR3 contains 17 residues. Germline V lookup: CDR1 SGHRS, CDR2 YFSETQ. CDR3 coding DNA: TGCGCCAGCAGCTTGGGGGCTAGCGGGTTTAGCACAGATACGCAGTATTTT. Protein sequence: CASSLGASGFSTDTQYF.

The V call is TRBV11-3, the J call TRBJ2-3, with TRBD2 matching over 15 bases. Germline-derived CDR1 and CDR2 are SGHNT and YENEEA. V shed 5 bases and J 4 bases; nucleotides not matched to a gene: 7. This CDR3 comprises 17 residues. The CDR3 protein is CASSKGLAGGGPDTQYF. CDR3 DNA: TGTGCCAGCAGCAAGGGACTAGCGGGGGGCGGACCAGATACGCAGTATTTT.

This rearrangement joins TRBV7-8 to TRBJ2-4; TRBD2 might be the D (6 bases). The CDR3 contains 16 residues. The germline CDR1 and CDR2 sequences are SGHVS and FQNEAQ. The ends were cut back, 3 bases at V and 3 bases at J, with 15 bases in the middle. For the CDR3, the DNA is TGTGCCAGCAGCTTGGGAAGACTAGTAGTCAAAAACATTCAGTACTTC. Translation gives CASSLGRLVVKNIQYF.

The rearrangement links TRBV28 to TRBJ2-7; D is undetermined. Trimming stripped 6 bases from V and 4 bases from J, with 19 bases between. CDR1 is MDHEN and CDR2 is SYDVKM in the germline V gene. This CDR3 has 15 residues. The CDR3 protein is CASSPQDGRLYEQYF. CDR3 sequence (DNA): TGTGCCAGCAGCCCACAAGATGGGCGTCTGTACGAGCAGTACTTC.

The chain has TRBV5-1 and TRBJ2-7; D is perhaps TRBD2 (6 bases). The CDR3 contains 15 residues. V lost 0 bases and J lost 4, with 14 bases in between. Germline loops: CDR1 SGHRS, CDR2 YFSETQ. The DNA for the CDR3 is TGCGCCAGCAGCTTGGGCAGACTAGGCCTTTACGAGCAGTACTTC. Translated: CASSLGRLGLYEQYF.

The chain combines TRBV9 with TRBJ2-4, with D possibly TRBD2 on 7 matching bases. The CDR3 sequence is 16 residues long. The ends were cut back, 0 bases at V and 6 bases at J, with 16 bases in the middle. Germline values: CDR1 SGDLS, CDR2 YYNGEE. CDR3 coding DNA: TGTGCCAGCAGCGTAGCTTCGGGGGGCCGGGGAAACATTCAGTACTTC. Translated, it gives CASSVASGGRGNIQYF.

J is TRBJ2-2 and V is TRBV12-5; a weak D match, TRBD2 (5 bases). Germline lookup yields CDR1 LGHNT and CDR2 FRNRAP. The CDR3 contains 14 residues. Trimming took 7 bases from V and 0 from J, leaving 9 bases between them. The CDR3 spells CASAPGTNTGELFF. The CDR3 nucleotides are TGTGCTAGTGCGCCGGGAACGAACACCGGGGAGCTGTTTTTT.

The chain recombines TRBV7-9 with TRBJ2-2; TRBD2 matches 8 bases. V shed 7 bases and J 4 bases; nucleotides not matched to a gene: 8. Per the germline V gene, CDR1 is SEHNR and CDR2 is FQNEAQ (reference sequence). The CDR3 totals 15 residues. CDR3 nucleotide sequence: TGTGCCAGCACACTGCGGGGGGCAGGCACCGGGGAGCTGTTTTTT. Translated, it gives CASTLRGAGTGELFF. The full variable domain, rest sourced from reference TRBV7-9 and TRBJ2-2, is DTGVSQNPRHKITKRGQNVTFRCDPISEHNRLYWYRQTLGQGPEFLTYFQNEAQLEKSRLLSDRFSAERPKGSFSTLEIQRTEQGDSAMYLCASTLRGAGTGELFFGEGSRLTVL.

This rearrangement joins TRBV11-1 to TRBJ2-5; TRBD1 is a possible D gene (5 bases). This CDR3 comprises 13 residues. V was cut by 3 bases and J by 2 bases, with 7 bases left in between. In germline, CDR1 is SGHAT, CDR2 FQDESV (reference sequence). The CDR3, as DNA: TGTGCCAGCAGCTTTGGGGCACAAGAGACCCAGTACTTC. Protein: CASSFGAQETQYF.

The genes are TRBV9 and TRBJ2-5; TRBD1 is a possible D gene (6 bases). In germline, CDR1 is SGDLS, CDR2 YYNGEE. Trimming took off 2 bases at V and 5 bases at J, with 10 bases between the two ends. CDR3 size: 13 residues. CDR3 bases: TGTGCCAGCAGCGTTGGGGGCCAGGAGACCCAGTACTTC. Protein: CASSVGGQETQYF.

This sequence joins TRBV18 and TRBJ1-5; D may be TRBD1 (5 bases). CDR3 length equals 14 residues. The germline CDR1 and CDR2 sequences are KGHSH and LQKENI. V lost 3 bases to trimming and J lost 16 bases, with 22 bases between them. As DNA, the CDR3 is TGTGCCAGCTCACCCGTCCCCGACCTTACAGGAACCCATTTT. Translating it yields CASSPVPDLTGTHF.

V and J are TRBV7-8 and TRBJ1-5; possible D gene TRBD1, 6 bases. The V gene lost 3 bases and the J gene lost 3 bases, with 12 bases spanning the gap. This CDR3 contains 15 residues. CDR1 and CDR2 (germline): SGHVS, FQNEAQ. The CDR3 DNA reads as TGTGCCAGCAGCTTTATGGACAGACTCAATCAGCCCCAGCATTTT. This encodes CASSFMDRLNQPQHF.

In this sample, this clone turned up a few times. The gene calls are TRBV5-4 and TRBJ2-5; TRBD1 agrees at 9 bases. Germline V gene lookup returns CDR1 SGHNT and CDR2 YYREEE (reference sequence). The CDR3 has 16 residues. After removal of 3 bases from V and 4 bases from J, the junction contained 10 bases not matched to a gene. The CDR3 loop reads CASSSQGARGVETQYF. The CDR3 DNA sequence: TGTGCCAGCAGCTCACAGGGGGCCCGGGGTGTAGAGACCCAGTACTTC.

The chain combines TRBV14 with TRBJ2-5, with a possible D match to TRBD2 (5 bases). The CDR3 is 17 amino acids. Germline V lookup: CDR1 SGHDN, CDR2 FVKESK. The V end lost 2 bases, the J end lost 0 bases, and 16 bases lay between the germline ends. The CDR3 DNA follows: TGTGCCAGCAGCCAACGTAGGCGGGCAGAGTACCAAGAGACCCAGTACTTC. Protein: CASSQRRRAEYQETQYF.